The entry that follows covers one T cell receptor beta chain sequence. No cognate antigen has been identified for it. The sample holds no much larger clone one base away, and base qualities are not on file. The cohort comprised some 730 healthy bone marrow donors. All cohort members were sampled while nominally healthy, although unrecorded immune exposures were likely present. The donor was CMV seronegative and belonged to the group of under 400 seronegative cohort members. Each donor provided a peripheral blood sample, and peripheral blood mononuclear cells were used for TCR beta sequencing. Genomic DNA extraction from the blood cell samples was performed with the Qiagen DNeasy Blood Extraction Kit. The trim is 5 bases for V and 0 bases for J, with a gap of 10 bases between the germline ends. As encoded in the germline V gene, CDR1 is MNHEY while CDR2 is SVGAGI. Including cysteine and phenylalanine, the CDR3 has 15 amino acids. Of all the DNA, just the CDR3 is kept, 45 bases in frame from base 1.

This sample is drawn from a study of cytomegalovirus exposure and HLA in healthy donors (dated by TCRdb to the late 2010s). Background on the whole study: According to an earlier analysis of a few hundred of the donors, roughly 180 million T cells yielded 100 million or so unique TCR beta sequences and about 300 Gb of sequence data. Every repertoire in the discovery cohort had been generated on one and the same sequencing platform. Roughly 300 gigabases of sequencing data and 91 million or so unique TCR sequences made up an early release that covered under 750 HLA-typed donors. The study was designed to test whether signatures of past pathogen exposure could be identified by cataloging public T cell receptors. A later genetic analysis took genome-wide SNP genotypes for about 55% of the 666 donors and used that subset as a discovery cohort. An earlier analysis of 587 of the donors used high-throughput TCR beta sequencing to judge whether each TCR beta V gene segment behaved as functional or pseudogenic. Typing coverage differed by locus: A, B, C, DRB1 and DQB1 were typed in about 620-640 donors, DQA1 in around 500, DPA1 in over 600, and DPB1 in roughly 450. Besides the first cohort of 666 subjects, a separate validation cohort made up of 120 different subjects was used. On average, roughly 240,000 unique TCR beta nucleotide sequences were sequenced per donor among about 400 genotyped donors of the cohort, with 15% to 20% of those sequences being non-productive. Four to six DR-DQ haplotypes were handled as single units for association and clustering, since linkage in the cohort was strong. In the later analysis, no new phenotypic data were used to find candidate immune exposures; instead, reliance was placed on TCR beta sequences and their occurrence across donors. To study patterns of TCR occurrence, a later analysis re-analyzed previously published TCR beta repertoires from 600 to 750 donors and added high-resolution HLA genotyping. Using immunosequencing, the study profiled T cell repertoires from around 680 subjects and related those repertoires to cytomegalovirus serostatus. HLA typing included class I and class II loci at four-digit resolution. To predict cytomegalovirus infection status, the study brought together high-throughput TCR immunosequencing, statistical association of individual TCRs with disease status, and machine learning. Donor age, sex, ethnicity and CMV serostatus were compiled together with the repertoire data. Of the roughly 430 genotyped donors, roughly 85% fell in the genetic ancestry cluster associated with self-reported Caucasian donors.

Here is what the overall study found, with its caveats: A further reported finding was that TCR beta sequences accurately predicted the HLA-A and HLA-B alleles for most subjects in the first cohort. Linkage disequilibrium might explain the correlated functional status among segregating V segments, but an unknown experimental factor could not be ruled out. Assigning TCR associations to individual alleles was difficult when HLA alleles, especially DR and DQ, strongly co-occurred. In an earlier analysis of fewer than 700 of the donors, most TCR beta V segments appeared in productive rearrangements about 87% or about 30% of the time, broadly matching IMGT annotations. CMV serostatus was the only immune exposure information available for the cohort. Most TCR sequences were observed very rarely across donors, whereas some public TCRs were present in many individuals. A cluster of highly shared sequence variants was judged likely to be a technical artifact of the sequencing pipeline. In vitro tests confirmed that three of the cytomegalovirus-associated TCR beta chains recognize cytomegalovirus antigens. In a later analysis, 16,951 TCR beta sequences were associated with specific HLA alleles at a false discovery rate of 0.05. The authors suggested that the approach could potentially be extended to other disease states and immunological phenotypes. In a later analysis, HLA-associated TCR beta chains were found to be more clonally expanded and to have lower generation probabilities than equally common non-associated chains. The study listed approximately 160 TCR beta chains as associated with cytomegalovirus. Most CMV-associated TCR beta chains appeared to be HLA-restricted in a later analysis, and the HLA associations seemed to be driven largely by CMV exposure. In a later analysis, TCR association rates were found to vary across HLA loci, with the most associated TCRs seen for DRB1 alleles and the fewest for HLA-C alleles. Some IMGT-functional V segments, including TRBV6-2 and TRBV6-3, could not be told apart with the 87-base-pair reads, so those segments were excluded. The earlier analysis of about 600 of the donors excluded roughly 17 rarely observed V segments, including chromosome 9 orphons, because counts were too low. The classifier was reported to diagnose cytomegalovirus status with high specificity and sensitivity in both the original cohort and the validation cohort. Because some donors lacked HLA typing at each locus, the association tests relied only on the typed subset. Roughly uniform sequencing depth across donors was assumed in presence/absence analyses, although this assumption may not hold. In this cohort, only TCR beta chains were sequenced, and detectable features were limited by the absence of alpha or paired-chain data. A later genetic analysis associated a missense DCLRE1C variant with V-gene and J-gene trimming of TCR beta chains, and an independent cohort replicated the association. Several of the top co-occurrence clusters appeared to be linked to parvovirus B19, influenza, CMV and Epstein-Barr virus, according to a later analysis. In a later genetic analysis, fewer N-insertions in productive TCRs were reported among donors in an Asian-associated ancestry cluster than the roughly 670-donor mean.

Library creation used the immunoSEQ multiplex PCR assay. The multiplex PCR relied on a mix of 60 forward primers for TCR Vbeta segments and 13 reverse primers for TCR Jbeta segments. Amplification of the CDR3 region of rearranged TCR beta genes was performed with a multiplex PCR assay on genomic DNA. On the Illumina HiSeq System, the amplified TCR beta libraries were sequenced as 87-base-pair reads. The authors' pipeline ran thus. A later analysis counted tens of millions of unique TCR beta chains across the 550 to 800 repertoires, and roughly 11 million of these chains were shared by at least two donors. Raw reads were error-corrected and collapsed into unique sequences by a nearest-neighbor algorithm in which closely related sequences were merged to remove PCR and sequencing errors. Alignment of CDR3 sequences to IMGT reference sequences was used to assign V, D and J gene segments. For a sequence to be retained, at least a six-nucleotide match to both a V gene segment and a J gene segment was required. Rearrangements were called productive when the CDR3 lacked stop codons and stayed in frame with V and J; all others were non-productive. Following IMGT convention, CDR3 was defined as the stretch from the second conserved V-encoded cysteine to the conserved J-encoded phenylalanine. In an earlier analysis of 500 to 650 of the donors, sequences lacking an unambiguous match to a single V gene segment were excluded. An earlier analysis of roughly 590 of the donors called V segments functional above 56.7% productive rearrangements and segregating when the between-donor standard deviation exceeded 5%. A statistical classification framework was built to diagnose cytomegalovirus status from the catalog of TCR beta chain sequences. V and J gene assignment, in a later analysis, came from comparing TCR nucleotide sequences with IMGT/GENE-DB human TR gene sequences. The TCRdist pipeline was used in a later analysis to assign CDR3 sequences and most-parsimonious VDJ recombination scenarios. A later analysis defined each TCR beta chain by its CDR3 amino acid sequence plus V-gene family, and excluded reads lacking a unique V-gene family. A later analysis removed 450 to 600 highly shared, low-generation-probability nucleotide sequences to deal with suspected cross-contamination and a sequencing artifact. In a later analysis, a clonal expansion index was calculated for each public chain from normalized within-repertoire ranks of inferred template counts. In a later analysis, generation probabilities were computed with a VDJ recombination model fitted to out-of-frame rearrangements, and the resulting probabilities were checked against IGoR. In a later analysis, TCR-TCR, TCR-HLA and TCR-CMV co-occurrence was scored with hypergeometric tests, and a repertoire-size bias correction was applied to TCR pairs. False discovery rates were estimated in a later analysis by permuting HLA or CMV assignments 20 times. In a later analysis, co-occurring TCRs were grouped using DBSCAN, with TCRdist sequence similarity added in when clustering inside HLA-allele-positive subsets. Co-occurrence clustering excluded repertoires with fewer than 30,000 or more than 120,000 public chains, plus five with anomalous nucleotide sharing. TCRdb holds this immuneACCESS table with in-frame rearrangements only. Some clones are missing; in checked studies, unresolved V genes explain under half, and the rest has no known cause. The D gene and trimming were derived from the DNA, and the V and J assignments and clone size from that table. The sample profile shows 150,000 or so clones; around 79% of them were found once. The ten largest clones represent more than 2.5% of the sample.

Rearrangement joined TRBV6-5 to TRBJ2-2, and possibly TRBD1, on 6 matching bases. Sequenced material: PBMCs. The sequence came from a female donor in good health and CMV-seronegative. The bases are TGTGCCAGCAGTCCCGGACAGCCGAACACCGGGGAGCTGTTTTTT. Its amino acids are CASSPGQPNTGELFF.